The sequence of this T cell receptor (beta chain) was determined in a study of monozygotic twins with inflammatory bowel disease. There are 15 residues in the CDR3. After re-calling the 5' RACE reads, TCRdb lists one entry per CDR3 protein, DNA absent. Listed are about 380,000 distinct CDR3 sequences; 2% to 3% falls within the top ten. The chain has TRBV12-3 or TRBV12-4 and TRBJ1-3. This receptor was obtained from a human donor with ulcerative colitis or Crohn's disease, or a healthy co-twin of an affected twin (not recorded which). Material for sequencing was blood. The chain's CDR3 is CASSLAVSSGNTIYF.